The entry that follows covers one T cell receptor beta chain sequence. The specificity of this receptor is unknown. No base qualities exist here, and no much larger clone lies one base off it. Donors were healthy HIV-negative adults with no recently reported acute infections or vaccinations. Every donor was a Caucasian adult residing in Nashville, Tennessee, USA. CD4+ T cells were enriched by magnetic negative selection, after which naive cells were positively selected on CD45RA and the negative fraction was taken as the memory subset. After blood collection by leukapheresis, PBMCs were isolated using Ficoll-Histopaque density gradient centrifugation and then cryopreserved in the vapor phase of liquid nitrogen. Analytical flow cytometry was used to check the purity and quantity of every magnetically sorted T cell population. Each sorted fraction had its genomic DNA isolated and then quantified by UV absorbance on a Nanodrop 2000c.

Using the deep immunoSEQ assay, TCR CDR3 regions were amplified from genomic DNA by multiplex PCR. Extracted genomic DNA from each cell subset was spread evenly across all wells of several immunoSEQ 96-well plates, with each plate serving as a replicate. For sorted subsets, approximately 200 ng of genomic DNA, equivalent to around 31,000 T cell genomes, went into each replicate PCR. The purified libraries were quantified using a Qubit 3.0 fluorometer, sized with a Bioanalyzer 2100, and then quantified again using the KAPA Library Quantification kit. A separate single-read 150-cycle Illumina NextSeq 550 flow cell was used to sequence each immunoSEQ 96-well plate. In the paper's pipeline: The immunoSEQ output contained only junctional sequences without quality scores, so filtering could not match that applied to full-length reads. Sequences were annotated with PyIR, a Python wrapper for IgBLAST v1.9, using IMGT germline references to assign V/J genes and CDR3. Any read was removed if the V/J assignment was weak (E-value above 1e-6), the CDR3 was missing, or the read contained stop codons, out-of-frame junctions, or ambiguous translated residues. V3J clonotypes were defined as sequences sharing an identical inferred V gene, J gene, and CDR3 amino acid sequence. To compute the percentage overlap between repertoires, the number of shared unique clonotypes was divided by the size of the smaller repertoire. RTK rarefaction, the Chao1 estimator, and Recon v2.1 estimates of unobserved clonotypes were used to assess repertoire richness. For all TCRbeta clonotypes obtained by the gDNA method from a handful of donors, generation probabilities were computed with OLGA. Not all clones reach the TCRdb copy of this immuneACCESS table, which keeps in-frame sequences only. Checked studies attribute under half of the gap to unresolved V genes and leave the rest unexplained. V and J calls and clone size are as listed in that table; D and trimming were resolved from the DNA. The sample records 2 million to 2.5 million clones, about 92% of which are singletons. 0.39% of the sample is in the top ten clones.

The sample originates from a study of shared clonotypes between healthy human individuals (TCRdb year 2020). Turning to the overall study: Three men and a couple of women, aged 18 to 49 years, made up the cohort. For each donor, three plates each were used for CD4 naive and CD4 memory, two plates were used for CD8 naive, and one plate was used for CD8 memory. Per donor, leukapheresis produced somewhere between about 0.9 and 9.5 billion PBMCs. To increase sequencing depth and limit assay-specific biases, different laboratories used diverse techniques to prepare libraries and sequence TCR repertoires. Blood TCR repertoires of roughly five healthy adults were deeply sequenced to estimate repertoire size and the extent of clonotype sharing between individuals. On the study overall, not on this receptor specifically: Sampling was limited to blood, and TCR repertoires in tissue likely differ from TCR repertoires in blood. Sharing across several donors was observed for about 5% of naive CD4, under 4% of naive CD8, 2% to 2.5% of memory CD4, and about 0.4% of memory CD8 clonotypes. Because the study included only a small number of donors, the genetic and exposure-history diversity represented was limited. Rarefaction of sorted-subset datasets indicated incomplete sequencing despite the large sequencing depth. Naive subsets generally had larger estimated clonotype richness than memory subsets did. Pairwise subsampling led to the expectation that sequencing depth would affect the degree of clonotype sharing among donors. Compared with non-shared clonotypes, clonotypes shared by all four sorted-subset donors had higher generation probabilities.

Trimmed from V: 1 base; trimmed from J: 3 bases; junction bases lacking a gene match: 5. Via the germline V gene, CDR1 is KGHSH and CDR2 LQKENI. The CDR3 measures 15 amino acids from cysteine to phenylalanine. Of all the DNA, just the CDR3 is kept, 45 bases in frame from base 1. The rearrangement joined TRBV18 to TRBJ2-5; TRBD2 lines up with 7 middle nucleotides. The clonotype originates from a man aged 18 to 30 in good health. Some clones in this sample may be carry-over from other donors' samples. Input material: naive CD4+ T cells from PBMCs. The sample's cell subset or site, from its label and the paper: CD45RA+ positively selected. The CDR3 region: CASSPRSSGEETQYF. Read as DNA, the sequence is TGTGCCAGCTCACCACGTAGCAGCGGGGAAGAGACCCAGTACTTC.